This TCR beta chain appears in the sequencing data of a study of cytomegalovirus exposure and HLA in healthy donors (TCRdb year 2017). The study in broad terms: An earlier analysis of approximately 640 of the donors reported roughly 300 Gb of sequence data and some 120 million unique TCR beta sequences from about 179 million T cells. The study was designed to test whether signatures of past pathogen exposure could be identified by cataloging public T cell receptors. All discovery cohort repertoires had been generated on a single sequencing platform. To decide whether each TCR beta V gene segment behaved as functional or pseudogenic, an earlier analysis of 587 of the donors relied on high-throughput TCR beta sequencing. The study profiled the T cell repertoires of 550 to 700 subjects by immunosequencing and related them to cytomegalovirus serostatus. In a later genetic analysis, genome-wide SNP genotypes for about 55% of the 666 donors were used, and that subset was treated as a discovery cohort. Among 300 to 500 genotyped donors of the cohort, an average of approximately 200,000 unique TCR beta nucleotide sequences was sequenced per donor, of which 15% to 20% were non-productive. Of the 300 to 450 genotyped donors, 81% were placed in the genetic ancestry cluster associated with self-reported Caucasian donors. A handful of DR-DQ haplotypes were handled as single units for association and clustering because linkage in the cohort was strong. A later analysis re-examined previously published TCR beta repertoires from 610 or so donors and added high-resolution HLA genotyping to investigate patterns of TCR occurrence. Roughly 300 gigabases of sequencing data and 80 million or so unique TCR sequences were included in an early release covering about 700 HLA-typed donors. Besides the first cohort of roughly 640 subjects, a separate validation cohort made up of over a hundred different subjects was used. The number of typed donors differed by locus: roughly 629-630 for A, B, C, DRB1 and DQB1; approximately 520 for DQA1; approximately 600 for DPA1; and about 450 for DPB1. Both class I and class II loci were covered by HLA typing, at four-digit resolution. Alongside the repertoire data, information on donor age, sex, ethnicity and CMV serostatus was compiled. High-throughput TCR immunosequencing, statistical association of individual TCRs with disease status, and machine learning were combined to predict cytomegalovirus infection status. The later analysis used no new phenotypic data to find candidate immune exposures, relying instead on TCR beta sequences and their occurrence across donors.

Library method: the immunoSEQ multiplex PCR assay. For the multiplex PCR, a mixture combining 60 forward primers for TCR Vbeta segments and 13 reverse primers for TCR Jbeta segments was used. The CDR3 region of rearranged TCR beta genes was amplified from genomic DNA with a multiplex PCR assay. On the Illumina HiSeq System, the amplified TCR beta libraries were sequenced as 87-base-pair reads. The paper's processing steps were these. Across the 500 to 850 repertoires, a later analysis counted 75 million to 90 million unique TCR beta chains, roughly 11 million of which were shared by at least two donors. Raw reads were error-corrected and collapsed into unique sequences with a nearest-neighbor algorithm that merged closely related sequences to remove PCR and sequencing errors. V, D and J gene segments were assigned by aligning CDR3 sequences to IMGT reference sequences. For a sequence to be retained, at least a six-nucleotide match to both a V gene segment and a J gene segment was required. Rearrangements were classified as productive when the CDR3 lacked stop codons and remained in frame with V and J, and all other rearrangements were classified as non-productive. CDR3 was defined according to IMGT convention as the region running from the second conserved V-encoded cysteine to the conserved J-encoded phenylalanine. Sequences without an unambiguous match to a single V gene segment were excluded from the earlier analysis of about 630 of the donors. In an earlier analysis of approximately 500 of the donors, a V segment was called functional when productive rearrangements were above 56.7%, and segregating when the standard deviation between donors exceeded 5%. To diagnose cytomegalovirus status from the catalog of TCR beta chain sequences, a statistical classification framework was built. In a later analysis, TCR nucleotide sequences were compared against IMGT/GENE-DB human TR gene sequences so that V and J genes could be assigned. A later analysis assigned CDR3 sequences and most-parsimonious VDJ recombination scenarios with the TCRdist pipeline. In a later analysis, each TCR beta chain was defined by its CDR3 amino acid sequence together with its V-gene family, and reads lacking a unique V-gene family were excluded. To address suspected cross-contamination and a sequencing artifact, a later analysis removed approximately 600 highly shared, low-generation-probability nucleotide sequences. In a later analysis, a clonal expansion index was calculated for each public chain from normalized within-repertoire ranks of inferred template counts. In a later analysis, generation probabilities were computed with a VDJ recombination model fitted to out-of-frame rearrangements, and the resulting probabilities were checked against IGoR. In a later analysis, TCR-TCR, TCR-HLA and TCR-CMV co-occurrence was scored with hypergeometric tests, and a repertoire-size bias correction was applied to TCR pairs. False discovery rates were estimated in a later analysis by permuting HLA or CMV assignments 20 times. In a later analysis, co-occurring TCRs were grouped with DBSCAN, and TCRdist sequence similarity was added when clustering was performed within HLA-allele-positive subsets. Repertoires with fewer than 30,000 or more than 120,000 public chains were left out of co-occurrence clustering, as were five repertoires with anomalous nucleotide sharing. TCRdb's version of the immuneACCESS table is confined to in-frame rearrangements and falls short of the full clone set. An unresolved V gene accounts for under half of the shortfall where checked; the remainder is of unknown origin. The D gene and trimming were derived from the DNA, and the V and J assignments and clone size from that table. Recorded for this sample are about 200,000 clones; 82% of them occurred a single time. Around 6% of the sample goes to the ten largest clones.

The CDR3 holds 15 amino acids from the cysteine to the phenylalanine. Just the 45-base CDR3 DNA is kept, in frame starting at base 1. From a lookup of the germline V gene, CDR1 and CDR2 are LGHNA and YSLEER. Broad study findings and their caveats: Most TCR sequences were observed very rarely across donors, whereas some public TCRs were present in many individuals. Linkage disequilibrium might explain the correlated functional status among segregating V segments, but an unknown experimental factor could not be excluded. In the study, around 150 TCR beta chains were listed as associated with cytomegalovirus. It was suggested by the authors that the approach could potentially be generalized to other disease states and immunological phenotypes. A further reported finding was that TCR beta sequences accurately predicted the HLA-A and HLA-B alleles for most subjects in the first cohort. Some IMGT-functional V segments, including TRBV6-2 and TRBV6-3, could not be distinguished by the 87-base-pair reads and were therefore excluded. According to a later genetic analysis, donors in an Asian-associated ancestry cluster had fewer N-insertions in productive TCRs than the roughly 700-donor mean. At a false discovery rate of 0.05, a later analysis linked fewer than 20,000 TCR beta sequences to specific HLA alleles. Three of the identified cytomegalovirus-associated TCR beta chains were confirmed in vitro to be specific for cytomegalovirus antigens. The earlier analysis of approximately 590 of the donors excluded roughly 17 rarely observed V segments, including chromosome 9 orphons, because counts were too low. Compared with equally common non-associated chains, HLA-associated TCR beta chains in a later analysis were more clonally expanded and had lower generation probabilities. In a later genetic analysis, a missense DCLRE1C variant was associated with V-gene and J-gene trimming of TCR beta chains, and the association was replicated in an independent cohort. Because HLA typing was unavailable for some donors at each locus, only the typed subset was used in association tests. According to a later analysis, parvovirus B19, influenza, CMV and Epstein-Barr virus appeared linked to several top co-occurrence clusters. For the cohort, immune exposure information was limited to CMV serostatus. Cytomegalovirus status was reported to be diagnosed by the classifier with high specificity and sensitivity in both the original and validation cohorts. A cluster of highly shared sequence variants was judged likely to be a technical artifact of the sequencing pipeline. When HLA alleles, especially DR and DQ, strongly co-occurred, attributing TCR associations to individual alleles was difficult. A later analysis found that TCR association rates varied across HLA loci, with DRB1 alleles showing the most associated TCRs and HLA-C alleles the fewest. According to a later analysis, most CMV-associated TCR beta chains appeared to be HLA-restricted, and the HLA associations seemed to be driven largely by CMV exposure. In an earlier analysis of fewer than 700 of the donors, most TCR beta V segments appeared in productive rearrangements about 90% or about 30% of the time, broadly matching IMGT annotations. The presence/absence analyses assumed that sequencing depth was roughly uniform across donors, and that assumption may not be true. The cohort was sequenced for TCR beta chains only, and without alpha or paired-chain data the features that could be detected were limited.

The cohort was made up of roughly 670 healthy bone marrow donors. At the time of sampling, every cohort member was nominally healthy, though immune exposures that went unrecorded were likely present. The donor tested CMV seropositive, placing the donor among the 250 to 300 seropositive members of the cohort. A peripheral blood sample was collected from each donor, and TCR beta sequencing was performed on peripheral blood mononuclear cells. Genomic DNA was extracted from the blood cell samples with the Qiagen DNeasy Blood Extraction Kit. Comment on this clone: There is no known antigen for this receptor. Its ends do not fully match the called genes, so a read error is possible.

Recombination connected TRBV4-3 to TRBJ2-6; matching of 7 bases hints at TRBD2 as the D gene. The sequencing input was PBMCs. This clonotype was obtained from a woman between 50 and 59 years old in good health and CMV-seropositive. The CDR3 is CASSLRPRGANGLTF. At the DNA level, the sequence is TGCGCCAGCAGCCTCCGGCCCCGGGGGGCCAACGGCCTGACTTTC.